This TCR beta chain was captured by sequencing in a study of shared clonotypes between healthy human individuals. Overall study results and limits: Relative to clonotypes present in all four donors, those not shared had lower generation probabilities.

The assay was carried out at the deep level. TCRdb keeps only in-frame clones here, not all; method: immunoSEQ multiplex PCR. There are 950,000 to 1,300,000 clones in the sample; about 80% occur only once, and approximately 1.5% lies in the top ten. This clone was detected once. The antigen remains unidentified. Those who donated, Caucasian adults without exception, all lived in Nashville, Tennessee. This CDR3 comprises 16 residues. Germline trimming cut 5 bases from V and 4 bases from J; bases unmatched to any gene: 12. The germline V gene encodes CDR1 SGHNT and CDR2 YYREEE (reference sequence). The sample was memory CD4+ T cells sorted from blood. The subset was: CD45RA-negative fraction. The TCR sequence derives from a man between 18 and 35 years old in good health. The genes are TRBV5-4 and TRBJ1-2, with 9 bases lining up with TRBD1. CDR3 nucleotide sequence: TGTGCCAGCAGGTGGGGAAGAGTACAGGGGGCCTATGGCTACACCTTC. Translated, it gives CASRWGRVQGAYGYTF.